A single TCR beta chain is shown here with its context. This record comes from a study of blood T cell repertoires in COVID-19. V was clipped by 5 bases and J by 8 bases, with 17 bases between them. The CDR3 runs to 14 residues. Germline V gene data show CDR1 as LGHNA and CDR2 as YSLEER. Sequencing was performed with immunoSEQ multiplex PCR; in TCRdb, only in-frame clones are kept and a portion is missing. The table shows 180,000 or so clones, with about nine tenths occurring only once. Sequenced: peripheral blood. The clonotype comes from a man between 65 and 85 years old with acute or convalescent COVID-19. The chain links TRBV4-3 to TRBJ2-3, with D uncertain. CDR3 nucleotides: TGCGCCAGCAGCTCTGAGCGCACGGTTGCTACGCAGTATTTT. Translating gives CASSSERTVATQYF.